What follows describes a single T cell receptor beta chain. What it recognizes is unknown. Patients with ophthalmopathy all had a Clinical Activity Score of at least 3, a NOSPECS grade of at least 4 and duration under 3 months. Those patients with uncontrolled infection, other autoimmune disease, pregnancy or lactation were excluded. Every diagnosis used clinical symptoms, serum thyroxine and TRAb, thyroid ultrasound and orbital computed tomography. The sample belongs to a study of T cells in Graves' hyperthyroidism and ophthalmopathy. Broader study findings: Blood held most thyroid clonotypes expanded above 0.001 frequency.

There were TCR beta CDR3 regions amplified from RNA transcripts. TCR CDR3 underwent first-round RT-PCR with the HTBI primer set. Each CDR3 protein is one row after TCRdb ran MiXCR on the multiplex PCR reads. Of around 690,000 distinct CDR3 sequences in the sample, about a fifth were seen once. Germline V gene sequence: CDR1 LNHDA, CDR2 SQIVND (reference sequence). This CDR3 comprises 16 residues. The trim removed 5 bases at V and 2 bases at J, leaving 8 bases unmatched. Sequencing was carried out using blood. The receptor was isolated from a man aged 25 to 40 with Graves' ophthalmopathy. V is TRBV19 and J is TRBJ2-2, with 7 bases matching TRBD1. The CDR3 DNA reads TGTGCCAGTAGTCATAGGGGGACAGCTAACACCGGGGAGCTGTTTTTT. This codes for CASSHRGTANTGELFF.